This T cell receptor (beta chain) is drawn from a study of monozygotic twins with inflammatory bowel disease (dated by TCRdb to the late 2010s). About the study as a whole: The full study comprised 28 monozygotic twin pairs: nine German pairs (four IBD-concordant, five IBD-discordant) and 19 IBD-discordant Danish pairs. Within discordant pairs, disease-associated traits were sought mainly by comparing IBD patients with their genetically identical healthy co-twins. Each individual had, on average, about 151 000 unique TCRalpha sequences and 181 000 unique TCRbeta sequences available for analysis. Study-wide conclusions, independent of this receptor: Background noise and inter-individual variability may have been introduced into the repertoires by the differing immunosuppressive treatments among patients. Repertoire similarity did not differ between concordant and discordant twins, possibly due to limited statistical power. The results gave no support for a single strong signal or clonotype linked to IBD. The analysis was unable to tell apart different T cell subtypes. IBD patients shared fewer clonotypes with other individuals than healthy twins did, most markedly in patients showing signs of disease activity. Measured by the inverse Simpson index, TCRbeta repertoire diversity was lower in IBD patients than in their healthy co-twins.

For this clonotype: Which antigen it targets is not known.

The library was obtained by 5' RACE. The input for every TCR library was 3,500 to 4,000 ng of total RNA. For each sample, cDNA was synthesized in eight separate reactions using SMARTScribe reverse transcriptase. During cDNA synthesis, unique molecular identifiers containing a 6-nucleotide sample barcode were introduced by template switching. TCRalpha and TCRbeta cDNA was amplified by two nested PCRs of approximately 17 and 9 cycles, with bead purification after each PCR. Before amplification, the cDNA was both treated with uracil DNA-glycosylase and purified with the QIAquick PCR purification kit. The second PCR added Illumina TruSeq-compatible adapters along with sample-specific barcodes. TapeStation and Qubit were used to check library quality and concentration, and 5 ng of each library went into the pool. Sequencing of the pooled libraries was done on an Illumina HiSeq2500 single-index Rapid Run using custom sequencing primers and 2 x 100 bp reads. In the original analysis: PCR and sequencing errors were corrected by UMI-based consensus assembly using MiGEC version 1.2.6. MiXCR version 2.1.1 handled V(D)J alignment, clonotype assembly and CDR3 extraction. Normalisation of gene usage, clonotype sharing and MAIT/NKT TCR abundance was achieved by analysing the top 1000, 10 000 and 20 000 clonotypes per sample. Diversity was computed as the inverse Simpson index with the vegan R package after downsampling to 27 000 UMIs. Paired Mann-Whitney U tests were applied to discordant twin pairs, and Benjamini-Hochberg correction was used for multiple testing. TCRdb reprocessed the reads; each CDR3 protein sequence makes one entry, and DNA is unavailable. These V and J calls rely on TCRdb rather than the paper's analysis. The table held for this sample gives approximately 300,000 distinct CDR3 sequences. Of the sample, 5.6% falls within the top ten clones.

From a lookup of the germline V gene, CDR1 and CDR2 are MNHEY and SVGAGI. The CDR3 starts with the cysteine, ends with the phenylalanine, and has 15 residues. DNA is not recorded here. From each donor, a roughly 2.7 ml peripheral blood sample was collected into PAXgene tubes and stored at -80 degrees C. Without T cell sorting, total RNA was isolated from whole blood using the PAXgene blood miRNA kit on an automated QIAcube. Peripheral blood from monozygotic twin pairs who were concordant or discordant for inflammatory bowel disease underwent deep TCRalpha and TCRbeta repertoire profiling using unique molecular barcoding. Smoking habits were recorded for all twin pairs, and each individual was classified as a current, former or never smoker.

The V gene is TRBV6-5 and the J gene is TRBJ2-3; TCRdb's D call of TRBD2 is untestable without DNA. The sample taken for sequencing was blood. The sequence came from a human donor with ulcerative colitis or Crohn's disease, or a healthy co-twin of an affected twin (not recorded which). This receptor carries the CDR3 CASSYERGNTDTQYF.